The clone carrying this T cell receptor beta chain was counted between two and nine times. This sample stems from a study of T-cell memory formation after mild COVID-19. MiXCR, applied by TCRdb to the 5' RACE reads, yields one record per CDR3 protein. There are 90,000 to 130,000 distinct CDR3 sequences in the sample; 18% occur only once, and around 5.1% lies in the top ten. Per germline, CDR1 MDHEN and CDR2 SYDVKM. The CDR3 runs 14 residues. The ends lost 5 bases at V and 9 bases at J; junction bases unmatched: 10. The V and J genes are TRBV28 and TRBJ2-5, with 9 bases lining up with TRBD1. Sequencing input: PBMCs or a T cell subset sorted from them (not recorded which). The source of this sequence is a man aged 18-30 years who had mild COVID-19 (a few samples of this study predate the infection). Cell type and time point are not known. The CDR3 region has the DNA TGTGCCAGCAGTCCTGACAGGGGGATAGGGTCCCAGTACTTC. Amino acids: CASSPDRGIGSQYF.